This is a list of T cell receptor beta chains from one sample in a study of T-cell reconstitution after alpha-beta-depleted transplantation in children. TCRdb used MiXCR to reprocess the PCR reads, holding one entry per CDR3 protein. The table includes more than 150,000 distinct CDR3 sequences, 6% to 7% detected once. Sample: PBMCs from the stem cell graft donor, taken from the stem cell graft. Receptors originate from a human donor who donated a stem cell graft to a child with Wiskott-Aldrich syndrome. The CDR3 runs from the conserved cysteine through the conserved F or W. The D gene is left open where the match is weak. Clone size is shown for a subset of rows, as once, few, many or a class of expanded clone.

cdr3_length clone_size j_call v_call d_call cdr3_aa cdr3_nt
14 many TRBJ2-2 TRBV5-1 NA CASSLESITGELFF TGCGCCAGCAGCTTGGAATCAATAACCGGGGAGCTGTTTTTT
15 few TRBJ1-1 TRBV25-1 TRBD1 CASSESRGVNTEAFF TGTGCCAGCAGTGAATCCAGGGGGGTGAACACTGAAGCTTTCTTT
15 many TRBJ2-1 TRBV18 TRBD2 CASSPLAGSYNEQFF TGTGCCAGCTCACCACTAGCGGGATCATACAATGAGCAGTTCTTC
15 many TRBJ2-7 TRBV20-1 TRBD2 CSVTPGTRAIREQYF TGCAGTGTCACTCCCGGGACTAGGGCGATCCGCGAGCAGTACTTC
15 NA TRBJ2-7 TRBV11-2 NA CASSLKWGFTYEQYF TGTGCCAGCAGCTTAAAATGGGGCTTCACCTACGAGCAGTACTTC
14 few TRBJ2-5 TRBV28 NA CASSRHSGQETQYF TGTGCCAGCAGTCGCCACAGTGGACAAGAGACCCAGTACTTC
15 NA TRBJ1-2 TRBV2 NA CASSEVFGNNYGYTF TGTGCCAGCAGTGAGGTATTCGGGAATAACTATGGCTACACCTTC
13 NA TRBJ2-5 TRBV7-8 NA CASSTDNRETQYF TGTGCCAGCAGCACCGACAATCGAGAGACCCAGTACTTC
15 many TRBJ1-2 TRBV5-1 NA CASSLAEGVHYGYTF TGCGCCAGCAGCTTGGCCGAGGGGGTCCACTATGGCTACACCTTC
13 many TRBJ2-7 TRBV12-3/TRBV12-4 TRBD2 CASRTSGSVEQYF TGTGCCAGCCGTACTAGCGGGAGCGTCGAGCAGTACTTC
15 few TRBJ2-1 TRBV11-2 TRBD2 CASSLLAGGENEQFF TGTGCCAGCAGCCTACTAGCGGGAGGCGAAAATGAGCAGTTCTTC
13 many TRBJ2-7 TRBV25-1 NA CASSRTTNYEQYF TGTGCCAGCAGTAGGACTACCAACTACGAGCAGTACTTC
16 many TRBJ2-1 TRBV18 NA CASSPRKQGVHNEQFF TGTGCCAGCTCACCACGGAAGCAGGGAGTCCACAATGAGCAGTTCTTC
14 few TRBJ1-1 TRBV7-9 NA CASSLGAGQTEAFF TGTGCCAGCAGCTTAGGGGCCGGTCAGACTGAAGCTTTCTTT
20 many TRBJ1-1 TRBV7-9 TRBD1 CASSLLGRATEGQMNTEAFF TGTGCCAGCAGCTTATTAGGCCGCGCGACCGAGGGACAGATGAACACTGAAGCTTTCTTT
17 many TRBJ1-1 TRBV7-9 NA CASSLYSPGLGNTEAFF TGTGCCAGCAGCTTATACTCTCCAGGGCTTGGGAACACTGAAGCTTTCTTT
14 many TRBJ2-1 TRBV5-1 TRBD2 CASTLAGGLNEQFF TGCGCCAGCACTCTAGCGGGGGGTCTCAATGAGCAGTTCTTC
15 many TRBJ2-1 TRBV12-5 NA CASGLGGATYNEQFF TGTGCTAGTGGTTTAGGCGGGGCGACCTACAATGAGCAGTTCTTC
14 many TRBJ2-1 TRBV5-1 NA CASRPEVADNEQFF TGCGCCAGCAGACCCGAGGTGGCCGACAATGAGCAGTTCTTC
13 many TRBJ1-2 TRBV12-3/TRBV12-4 TRBD1 CASSVQGNYGYTF TGTGCCAGCAGCGTACAGGGGAACTATGGCTACACCTTC
13 NA TRBJ2-2 TRBV3-1 NA CASSQGGPGELFF TGTGCCAGCAGCCAAGGAGGTCCCGGGGAGCTGTTTTTT
16 NA TRBJ2-2 TRBV5-1 TRBD1 CASSLSQGAQSGELFF TGCGCCAGCAGCTTGTCCCAGGGGGCGCAATCCGGGGAGCTGTTTTTT
15 many TRBJ1-5 TRBV20-1 TRBD1 CSASDAGGSNQPQHF TGCAGTGCTAGCGACGCAGGGGGTAGCAATCAGCCCCAGCATTTT
14 many TRBJ2-2 TRBV2 TRBD2 CASSEALAGHELFF TGTGCCAGCAGTGAAGCATTAGCGGGGCATGAGCTGTTTTTT
15 many TRBJ2-7 TRBV12-3/TRBV12-4 NA CASSLKPMKLGEQYF TGTGCCAGCAGTTTGAAACCAATGAAACTGGGGGAGCAGTACTTC
16 many TRBJ2-1 TRBV3-1 TRBD1 CASSQDLGQGGNEQFF TGTGCCAGCAGCCAAGATTTGGGACAGGGAGGCAATGAGCAGTTCTTC
15 few TRBJ1-4 TRBV19 TRBD1 CASSTWTGGAEKLFF TGTGCCAGTAGTACCTGGACAGGGGGTGCTGAAAAACTGTTTTTT
15 few TRBJ1-1 TRBV18 NA CASSPPTRLNTEAFF TGTGCCAGCTCACCACCTACAAGACTTAACACTGAAGCTTTCTTT
15 NA TRBJ2-5 TRBV12-3/TRBV12-4 TRBD1 CASSTLRTGKETQYF TGTGCCAGCAGTACCCTTCGGACAGGGAAAGAGACCCAGTACTTC
15 many TRBJ1-1 TRBV7-6 NA CASSPSALMNTEAFF TGTGCCAGCAGCCCTAGCGCCTTGATGAACACTGAAGCTTTCTTT
14 many TRBJ1-5 TRBV19 NA CASSIRGGAQPQHF TGTGCCAGTAGTATCCGGGGGGGGGCTCAGCCCCAGCATTTT
12 many TRBJ2-1 TRBV29-1 NA CSFRAPYNEQFF TGCAGCTTCAGGGCTCCCTACAATGAGCAGTTCTTC
14 few TRBJ1-1 TRBV6-5 NA CASTPWEGGTEAFF TGTGCCAGCACCCCCTGGGAGGGGGGCACTGAAGCTTTCTTT
11 many TRBJ2-7 TRBV29-1 NA CSVETTDEQYF TGCAGCGTTGAGACTACCGACGAGCAGTACTTC
16 few TRBJ1-2 TRBV7-9 TRBD1 CASSLGEGARGYGYTF TGTGCCAGCAGCTTAGGCGAGGGGGCTCGAGGCTATGGCTACACCTTC
14 many TRBJ1-4 TRBV24-1 NA CATSDPGDGEKLFF TGTGCCACCAGTGATCCCGGAGACGGTGAAAAACTGTTTTTT
16 many TRBJ1-1 TRBV4-1 NA CASSQERAALNTEAFF TGCGCCAGCAGCCAAGAGAGGGCAGCCTTGAACACTGAAGCTTTCTTT
14 many TRBJ2-5 TRBV5-1 NA CASSLVPGAKTQYF TGCGCCAGCAGCTTGGTCCCGGGGGCGAAGACCCAGTACTTC
15 many TRBJ1-3 TRBV10-3 TRBD1 CAISEAGGSGNTIYF TGTGCCATCAGTGAGGCAGGGGGATCTGGAAACACCATATATTTT
16 many TRBJ2-5 TRBV6-5 TRBD1 CASSRSTGGGRETQYF TGTGCCAGCAGCCGAAGTACAGGGGGCGGACGGGAGACCCAGTACTTC
17 few TRBJ2-2 TRBV12-3/TRBV12-4 TRBD2 CASSPGGSGKNTGELFF TGTGCCAGCAGTCCCGGGGGAAGCGGGAAGAACACCGGGGAGCTGTTTTTT
14 few TRBJ1-5 TRBV3-1 NA CASSQNRAVEPQHF TGTGCCAGCAGCCAAAATAGGGCGGTCGAGCCCCAGCATTTT
16 many TRBJ2-1 TRBV10-3 NA CAISESGGAAGGEQFF TGTGCCATCAGTGAGTCGGGGGGAGCCGCCGGGGGTGAGCAGTTCTTC
15 many TRBJ2-7 TRBV7-2 TRBD1 CASSLGAGGSYEQYF TGTGCCAGCAGCTTAGGGGCAGGGGGCTCCTACGAGCAGTACTTC
15 many TRBJ2-1 TRBV5-1 TRBD2 CASSSGLAGGDEQFF TGCGCCAGCAGCTCGGGACTAGCGGGAGGGGATGAGCAGTTCTTC
14 NA TRBJ2-5 TRBV25-1 NA CASSVAGVQETQYF TGTGCCAGCAGTGTGGCAGGAGTCCAAGAGACCCAGTACTTC
11 many TRBJ1-1 TRBV12-3/TRBV12-4 NA CASGIGQMAFF TGTGCCAGCGGGATAGGGCAAATGGCTTTCTTT